This T cell receptor beta chain stems from a study of shared clonotypes between healthy human individuals. In regard to this clone: Its antigen is undetermined.

V gave up 3 bases and J gave up 5 bases, with 11 bases separating them. The germline V gene has CDR1 SGHDT and CDR2 YYEEEE. The CDR3 spans 14 residues. For every subset, genomic DNA was evenly distributed across several immunoSEQ plates. Sequencing was performed with immunoSEQ multiplex PCR; in TCRdb, only in-frame clones are kept and a portion is missing. The profile shows 1 million to 1.3 million clones, approximately 80% of them singletons. Regarding the study as a whole: Despite large depth, rarefaction showed incomplete sorted-subset sequencing.

The receptor's source is a man aged 18 to 29 in good health. Some clones in this sample may be carry-over from other donors' samples. This chain joins TRBV5-6 and TRBJ2-2, with D maybe TRBD1 (5 bases). The source material was memory CD4+ T cells from PBMCs. As to subset: CD45RA-negative fraction. The CDR3 sequence: CASSSLQETGELFF. Written as DNA, the CDR3 is TGTGCCAGCAGCTCCCTACAGGAGACCGGGGAGCTGTTTTTT.